Listed below are T cell receptor beta chains from one sample, sequenced in a study of somatic mutations in cytotoxic T cells in rheumatoid arthritis. The repertoire was sequenced with immunoSEQ multiplex PCR; TCRdb's copy has only in-frame clones and lacks some. The table includes some 17,000 clones, about 80% detected once. The material sequenced was CD8+ T cells sorted from blood. Receptor source: an adult with rheumatoid arthritis. Each CDR3 is given with its conserved first and last residue. Each record gives: CDR3 DNA, CDR3 protein, CDR3 length, J gene, V gene, D gene, clone size. D genes are given only for firm matches. Some rows have no size entry. The others give once, few or many, or a class for an expanded clone.

TGTGCCAGCAGTGGAACCGGGACATGGGGCACTGAAGCTTTCTTT,CASSGTGTWGTEAFF,15,TRBJ1-1,TRBV25-1,NA,NA
TGTGCCAGTAGTCCCAGGGCTGACAGGGGCTACGAGCAGTACTTC,CASSPRADRGYEQYF,15,TRBJ2-7,TRBV19,TRBD1,NA
TGCGCCAGCAGCTACGGGGGGGTGACAAACAATGAGCAGTTCTTC,CASSYGGVTNNEQFF,15,TRBJ2-1,TRBV4-1,TRBD2,NA
TGTGCCAGCAGCCGGGACAGGAAGACTGGAAACACCATATATTTT,CASSRDRKTGNTIYF,15,TRBJ1-3,TRBV5-4,TRBD1,NA
TGTGCCAGCAGTTTGGGGGGGGCTAACTATGGCTACACCTTC,CASSLGGANYGYTF,14,TRBJ1-2,TRBV27,NA,NA
TGTGCCAGCAGCTTAACTAGCGGGGGGGGTTGGACAGATACGCAGTATTTT,CASSLTSGGGWTDTQYF,17,TRBJ2-3,TRBV7-2,TRBD2,NA
TGTGCCTGGAGTGGGCCACAGGGATGGTTAGAGACCCAGTACTTC,CAWSGPQGWLETQYF,15,TRBJ2-5,TRBV30,NA,NA
TGTGCCAGTAATAGCGGGGGGGCAGATACGCAGTATTTT,CASNSGGADTQYF,13,TRBJ2-3,TRBV19,TRBD2,once
TGCAGCGTTGACCTCAGGGGAAGGACTGAAGCTTTCTTT,CSVDLRGRTEAFF,13,TRBJ1-1,TRBV29-1,NA,NA
TGTGCCAGCAGCTTGGGGGTAGTTAGGTCCTACGAGCAGTACTTC,CASSLGVVRSYEQYF,15,TRBJ2-7,TRBV5-6,NA,NA
TGTGCCAGCAGTTTAGGCAGGACCACCGGGGAGCTGTTTTTT,CASSLGRTTGELFF,14,TRBJ2-2,TRBV27,NA,NA
TGTGCCAGCAGCTTACCAACAGGGCGGTTAAGCTATGGCTACACCTTC,CASSLPTGRLSYGYTF,16,TRBJ1-2,TRBV7-9,NA,NA
TGTGCCAGTAGTATGGGGACAGGGGGCACTGAAGCTTTCTTT,CASSMGTGGTEAFF,14,TRBJ1-1,TRBV19,TRBD1,NA
TGTGCCAGTAGTATTGAGGGACCCAACACTGAAGCTTTCTTT,CASSIEGPNTEAFF,14,TRBJ1-1,TRBV19,NA,few
TGTGCCAGCAGTTTAACTGAGAACACTGAAGCTTTCTTT,CASSLTENTEAFF,13,TRBJ1-1,TRBV27,NA,NA